Listed below are T cell receptor beta chains from one sample, sequenced in a study of T-cell reconstitution after alpha-beta-depleted transplantation in children. TCRdb fed the PCR reads into MiXCR, producing one record per CDR3 protein. Of more than 450,000 distinct CDR3 sequences in the sample, around 17% were seen once. The specimen comprised PBMCs from the stem cell graft donor, sampled from the stem cell graft. The receptors stem from a human donor who donated a stem cell graft to a child with acute lymphoblastic leukemia. Both conserved end residues are part of each CDR3. Each record gives: J gene, D gene, V gene, clone size, CDR3 DNA, CDR3 protein. A D gene is named only where the DNA matches it firmly. For some rows the clone size is stated as once, few or many, or as a class when expanded; others skip it.

J gene: TRBJ2-3; D gene: NA; V gene: TRBV2; clone size: NA; CDR3 DNA: TGTGCCAGCAGCCCCCTGGGGCGGGAAGAACCAGATACGCAGTATTTT; CDR3 protein: CASSPLGREEPDTQYF
J gene: TRBJ1-1; D gene: TRBD1; V gene: TRBV29-1; clone size: NA; CDR3 DNA: TGCAGCGATACAGGGGGTTATGAAGCTTTCTTT; CDR3 protein: CSDTGGYEAFF
J gene: TRBJ2-3; D gene: NA; V gene: TRBV24-1; clone size: few; CDR3 DNA: TGTGCCACCAGACGGGGGACCGGCAGCACAGATACGCAGTATTTT; CDR3 protein: CATRRGTGSTDTQYF
J gene: TRBJ2-3; D gene: TRBD2; V gene: TRBV4-1; clone size: many; CDR3 DNA: TGCGCCAGCAGCCAAGAAAACCTAGCGGCCACAGATACGCAGTATTTT; CDR3 protein: CASSQENLAATDTQYF
J gene: TRBJ2-7; D gene: TRBD2; V gene: TRBV7-2; clone size: few; CDR3 DNA: TGTGCCAGCAGCTCAAGGACGCGGGAGGGTAACGAGCAGTACTTC; CDR3 protein: CASSSRTREGNEQYF
J gene: TRBJ2-7; D gene: NA; V gene: TRBV5-6; clone size: few; CDR3 DNA: TGTGCCAGCAGCTATCTGGCGGAGGTCTACGAGCAGTACTTC; CDR3 protein: CASSYLAEVYEQYF
J gene: TRBJ1-3; D gene: NA; V gene: TRBV20-1; clone size: NA; CDR3 DNA: TGCAGTGCGATCTTTCCAGCTGGAAACACCATATATTTT; CDR3 protein: CSAIFPAGNTIYF
J gene: TRBJ2-7; D gene: NA; V gene: TRBV29-1; clone size: NA; CDR3 DNA: TGCAGCGTTGTGAGGGGCGCCGAGCAGTACTTC; CDR3 protein: CSVVRGAEQYF
J gene: TRBJ2-3; D gene: NA; V gene: TRBV27; clone size: NA; CDR3 DNA: TGTGCCAGCAGTTGGCAGGGGAGCACAGATACGCAGTATTTT; CDR3 protein: CASSWQGSTDTQYF
J gene: TRBJ1-6; D gene: TRBD1; V gene: TRBV12-3/TRBV12-4; clone size: few; CDR3 DNA: TGTGCCAGCAGTTTGCTAGGGGGCCAATCACCCCTCCACTTT; CDR3 protein: CASSLLGGQSPLHF
J gene: TRBJ1-1; D gene: NA; V gene: TRBV6-6; clone size: NA; CDR3 DNA: TGTGCCAGCAACCCCATGCGGAACACTGAAGCTTTCTTT; CDR3 protein: CASNPMRNTEAFF
J gene: TRBJ1-1; D gene: TRBD1; V gene: TRBV5-8; clone size: few; CDR3 DNA: TGTGCCAGCAGCCCAGCGACAGGGGTGGCTGAAGCTTTCTTT; CDR3 protein: CASSPATGVAEAFF
J gene: TRBJ1-3; D gene: NA; V gene: TRBV4-1; clone size: few; CDR3 DNA: TGCGCCAGCAGCCATCTCATTGGAAACACCATATATTTT; CDR3 protein: CASSHLIGNTIYF
J gene: TRBJ2-2; D gene: NA; V gene: TRBV7-2; clone size: NA; CDR3 DNA: TGTGCCAGCAGCCCCGTGGACTCCACCGGGGAGCTGTTTTTT; CDR3 protein: CASSPVDSTGELFF
J gene: TRBJ2-7; D gene: NA; V gene: TRBV6-5; clone size: few; CDR3 DNA: TGTGCCAGCAGTTACGGGGGGTATTACGAGCAGTACTTC; CDR3 protein: CASSYGGYYEQYF
J gene: TRBJ2-1; D gene: TRBD2; V gene: TRBV19; clone size: few; CDR3 DNA: TGTGCCAGTAGTATAGGGGGGGGTTATTCCTACAATGAGCAGTTCTTC; CDR3 protein: CASSIGGGYSYNEQFF
J gene: TRBJ1-6; D gene: NA; V gene: TRBV12-3/TRBV12-4; clone size: many; CDR3 DNA: TGTGCCAGCAGCCGTATTGCCTCCTATAATTCACCCCTCCACTTT; CDR3 protein: CASSRIASYNSPLHF
J gene: TRBJ2-2; D gene: NA; V gene: TRBV20-1; clone size: few; CDR3 DNA: TGCAGTGCTAGACCCCCAGACCGACGGATCGGGGAGCTGTTTTTT; CDR3 protein: CSARPPDRRIGELFF
J gene: TRBJ1-2; D gene: NA; V gene: TRBV7-9; clone size: NA; CDR3 DNA: TGTGCCAGCAGCCAAGAGAGAGGCTACACCTTC; CDR3 protein: CASSQERGYTF
J gene: TRBJ2-7; D gene: TRBD2; V gene: TRBV7-9; clone size: NA; CDR3 DNA: TGTGCCAGCAGCTCGACGACTAGCGGGGACCCCTACGAGCAGTACTTC; CDR3 protein: CASSSTTSGDPYEQYF
J gene: TRBJ2-1; D gene: TRBD2; V gene: TRBV12-3/TRBV12-4; clone size: few; CDR3 DNA: TGTGCCAGCAGCGGGACTAGCCAGATTGAGCAGTTCTTC; CDR3 protein: CASSGTSQIEQFF
J gene: TRBJ2-1; D gene: NA; V gene: TRBV15; clone size: NA; CDR3 DNA: TGTGCCACCAGCAGAACTATAGGAAGCAATGAGCAGTTCTTC; CDR3 protein: CATSRTIGSNEQFF
J gene: TRBJ1-5; D gene: NA; V gene: TRBV7-2; clone size: NA; CDR3 DNA: TGTGCCAGCAGGGAATCAGGGAGCAATCAGCCCCAGCATTTT; CDR3 protein: CASRESGSNQPQHF
J gene: TRBJ2-6; D gene: NA; V gene: TRBV5-1; clone size: many; CDR3 DNA: TGCGCCAGCAGCTTGTTCGGAGTTGGGGCCAACGTCCTGACTTTC; CDR3 protein: CASSLFGVGANVLTF
J gene: TRBJ2-1; D gene: TRBD1; V gene: TRBV15; clone size: NA; CDR3 DNA: TGTGCCACCAGCGAAACGGGACAGGCTTACAATGAGCAGTTCTTC; CDR3 protein: CATSETGQAYNEQFF
J gene: TRBJ1-1; D gene: NA; V gene: TRBV5-1; clone size: NA; CDR3 DNA: TGCGCCAGCAGCGCAGACGGACAGAAAAACACTGAAGCTTTCTTT; CDR3 protein: CASSADGQKNTEAFF
J gene: TRBJ2-3; D gene: TRBD1; V gene: TRBV20-1; clone size: many; CDR3 DNA: TGCAGTGCACAACAGGGGGCTCGGGGCACAGATACGCAGTATTTT; CDR3 protein: CSAQQGARGTDTQYF
J gene: TRBJ1-2; D gene: NA; V gene: TRBV7-6; clone size: NA; CDR3 DNA: TGTGCCAGCAGCCTAGATTTCGGGGCAGGGGTATATGGCTACACCTTC; CDR3 protein: CASSLDFGAGVYGYTF
J gene: TRBJ2-1; D gene: TRBD1; V gene: TRBV11-2; clone size: few; CDR3 DNA: TGTGCCAGCAGCTTCGGGACAGGTCATCATGAGCAGTTCTTC; CDR3 protein: CASSFGTGHHEQFF
J gene: TRBJ1-2; D gene: TRBD1; V gene: TRBV20-1; clone size: few; CDR3 DNA: TGCAGTGCTAGTTTGCGGGACAGGGGGCGGACTTACTTCGGCTACACCTTC; CDR3 protein: CSASLRDRGRTYFGYTF
J gene: TRBJ1-4; D gene: TRBD1; V gene: TRBV12-3/TRBV12-4; clone size: NA; CDR3 DNA: TGTGCCAGCACCAGAACAGGGGCTTCTGAAAAACTGTTTTTT; CDR3 protein: CASTRTGASEKLFF
J gene: TRBJ2-5; D gene: NA; V gene: TRBV18; clone size: NA; CDR3 DNA: TGTGCCAGCTCACCAGCTCCCGGGAACCAAGAGACCCAGTACTTC; CDR3 protein: CASSPAPGNQETQYF
J gene: TRBJ2-1; D gene: NA; V gene: TRBV9; clone size: few; CDR3 DNA: TGTGCCAGCAGCGTAGTCGACAGTGTCAATGAGCAGTTCTTC; CDR3 protein: CASSVVDSVNEQFF
J gene: TRBJ1-2; D gene: TRBD1; V gene: TRBV18; clone size: NA; CDR3 DNA: TGTGCCAGCTCACCGCAGGGGGCGCGGGGCTACACCTTC; CDR3 protein: CASSPQGARGYTF
J gene: TRBJ2-1; D gene: TRBD1; V gene: TRBV5-1; clone size: NA; CDR3 DNA: TGCGCCAGCAGCTTGCCCCCCATCAGGGGGATTGCGACGCGCTACAATGAGCAGTTCTTC; CDR3 protein: CASSLPPIRGIATRYNEQFF
J gene: TRBJ2-5; D gene: NA; V gene: TRBV24-1; clone size: few; CDR3 DNA: TGTGCCACCAGTGATTTGAGTCCCCAAGAGACCCAGTACTTC; CDR3 protein: CATSDLSPQETQYF
J gene: TRBJ1-3; D gene: NA; V gene: TRBV25-1; clone size: few; CDR3 DNA: TGTGCCAGCAGTGTCGGAAACACCATATATTTT; CDR3 protein: CASSVGNTIYF
J gene: TRBJ2-1; D gene: TRBD2; V gene: TRBV24-1; clone size: NA; CDR3 DNA: TGTGCCACCAGTGATTCCCGCGGACTAGCAGGGTACAATGAGCAGTTCTTC; CDR3 protein: CATSDSRGLAGYNEQFF
J gene: TRBJ1-2; D gene: NA; V gene: TRBV9; clone size: NA; CDR3 DNA: TGTGCCAGCAGCCCCCCCACGGACTATGGCTACACCTTC; CDR3 protein: CASSPPTDYGYTF
J gene: TRBJ2-4; D gene: NA; V gene: TRBV6-1; clone size: NA; CDR3 DNA: TGTGCCAGCAGTGGGAGCCTTGGAGCCAAAAACATTCAGTACTTC; CDR3 protein: CASSGSLGAKNIQYF
J gene: TRBJ2-1; D gene: NA; V gene: TRBV7-9; clone size: few; CDR3 DNA: TGTGCCAGCAGCCCCCGGGGCATCTCCGTCAATGAGCAGTTCTTC; CDR3 protein: CASSPRGISVNEQFF
J gene: TRBJ1-5; D gene: NA; V gene: TRBV28; clone size: NA; CDR3 DNA: TGTGCCTCCGAGCGGGGGAGGCTTAGCAATCAGCCCCAGCATTTT; CDR3 protein: CASERGRLSNQPQHF
J gene: TRBJ2-7; D gene: NA; V gene: TRBV6-5; clone size: few; CDR3 DNA: TGTGCCAGCAGTTACTACCGGGACGGGAGCTCCTACGAGCAGTACTTC; CDR3 protein: CASSYYRDGSSYEQYF
J gene: TRBJ2-7; D gene: NA; V gene: TRBV24-1; clone size: NA; CDR3 DNA: TGTGCCACCAGTGATTCTTGGGGTGCCATCCAGTACTTC; CDR3 protein: CATSDSWGAIQYF
J gene: TRBJ1-2; D gene: TRBD1; V gene: TRBV19; clone size: NA; CDR3 DNA: TGTGCCAGTAGTAGGGCGGACAGGGAGGGAAAACTGCGTGGCTACACCTTC; CDR3 protein: CASSRADREGKLRGYTF
J gene: TRBJ2-7; D gene: NA; V gene: TRBV30; clone size: NA; CDR3 DNA: TGTGCCTGGTTCGGAGGCTACGAGCAGTACTTC; CDR3 protein: CAWFGGYEQYF
J gene: TRBJ2-5; D gene: NA; V gene: TRBV5-1; clone size: few; CDR3 DNA: TGCGCCAGCAGCTTGACGGCCCCAGGACTCGCCGGAGAGACCCAGTACTTC; CDR3 protein: CASSLTAPGLAGETQYF
J gene: TRBJ2-3; D gene: TRBD2; V gene: TRBV3-1; clone size: few; CDR3 DNA: TGTGCCAGCAGCCATTCACTAGCGGGAGCCGCAGATACGCAGTATTTT; CDR3 protein: CASSHSLAGAADTQYF